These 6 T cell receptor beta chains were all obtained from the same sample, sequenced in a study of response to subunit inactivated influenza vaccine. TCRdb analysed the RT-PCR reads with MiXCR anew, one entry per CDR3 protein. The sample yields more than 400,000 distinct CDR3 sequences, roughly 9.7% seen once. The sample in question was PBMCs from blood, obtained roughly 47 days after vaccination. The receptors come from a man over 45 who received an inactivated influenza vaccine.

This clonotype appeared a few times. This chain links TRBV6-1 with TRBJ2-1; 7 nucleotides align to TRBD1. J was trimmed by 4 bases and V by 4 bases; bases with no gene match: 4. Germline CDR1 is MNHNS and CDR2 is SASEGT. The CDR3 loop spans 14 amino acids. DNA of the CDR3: TGTGCCAGCAGTGCGGGACAGCCGTACAATGAGCAGTTCTTC. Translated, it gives CASSAGQPYNEQFF.

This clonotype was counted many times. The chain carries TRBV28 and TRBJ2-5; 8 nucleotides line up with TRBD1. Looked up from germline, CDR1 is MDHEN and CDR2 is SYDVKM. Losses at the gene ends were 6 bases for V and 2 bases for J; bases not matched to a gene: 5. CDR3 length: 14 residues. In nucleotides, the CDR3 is TGTGCCAGCAGATTAACAGGGGGTCAAGAGACCCAGTACTTC. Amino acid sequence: CASRLTGGQETQYF.

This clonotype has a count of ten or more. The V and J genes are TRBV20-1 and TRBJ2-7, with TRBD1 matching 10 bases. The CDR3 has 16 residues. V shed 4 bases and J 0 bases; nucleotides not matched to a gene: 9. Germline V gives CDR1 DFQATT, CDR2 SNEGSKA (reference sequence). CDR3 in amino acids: CSATPPGQGYSYEQYF. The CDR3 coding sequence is TGCAGTGCTACCCCTCCGGGACAGGGGTACTCCTACGAGCAGTACTTC.

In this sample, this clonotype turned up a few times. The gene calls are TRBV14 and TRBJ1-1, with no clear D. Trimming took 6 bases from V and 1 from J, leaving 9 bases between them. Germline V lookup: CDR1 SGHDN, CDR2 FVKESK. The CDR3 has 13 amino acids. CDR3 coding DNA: TGTGCCAGCAGTCCTCTCCGGAACACTGAAGCTTTCTTT. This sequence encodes CASSPLRNTEAFF.

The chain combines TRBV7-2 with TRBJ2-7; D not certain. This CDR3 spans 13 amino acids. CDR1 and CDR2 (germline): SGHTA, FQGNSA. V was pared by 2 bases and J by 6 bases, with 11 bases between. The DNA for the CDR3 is TGTGCCAGCAGCTTACAGAAAGGCTTCGAGCAGTACTTC. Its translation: CASSLQKGFEQYF.

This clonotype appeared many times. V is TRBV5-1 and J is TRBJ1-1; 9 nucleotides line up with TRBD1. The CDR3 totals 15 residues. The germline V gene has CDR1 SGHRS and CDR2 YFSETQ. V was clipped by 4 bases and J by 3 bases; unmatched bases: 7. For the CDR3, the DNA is TGCGCCAGCAGCCCCCTAGGACAGGGGTACACTGAAGCTTTCTTT. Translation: CASSPLGQGYTEAFF. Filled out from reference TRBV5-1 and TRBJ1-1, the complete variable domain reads KAGVTQTPRYLIKTRGQQVTLSCSPISGHRSVSWYQQTPGQGLQFLFEYFSETQRNKGNFPGRFSGRQFSNSRSEMNVSTLELGDSALYLCASSPLGQGYTEAFFGQGTRLTVV.